Presented here are 29 T cell receptor beta chains from one specimen sequenced in a study of response to subunit inactivated influenza vaccine. TCRdb independently ran MiXCR on the RT-PCR reads; one entry per CDR3 protein. Among about 500,000 distinct CDR3 sequences, approximately 15% were seen once, and the ten largest hold 3% to 3.5%. The specimen comprised CD4+ T cells sorted from PBMCs, sampled around 25 months after vaccination. The receptors stem from a man aged 50 to 75 who received an inactivated influenza vaccine.

This clonotype showed up many times. The chain is built from TRBV4-2 and TRBJ2-3; D ambiguous. This CDR3 spans 15 amino acids. The V gene's germline CDR1 is LGHNA and CDR2 YNFKEQ. The V gene lost 2 bases and the J gene lost 2 bases, with 11 bases spanning the gap. CDR3 nucleotide sequence: TGTGCCAGCAGCCAATTGGGTGGTCACACAGATACGCAGTATTTT. Translation gives CASSQLGGHTDTQYF.

This clonotype was picked up a small number of times. V is TRBV20-1 and J is TRBJ1-2; D remains ambiguous. With 0 bases removed from V and 13 bases from J, the gap between germline ends came to 9 bases. The germline gives CDR1 DFQATT, CDR2 SNEGSKA (reference sequence). The CDR3 runs to 10 residues. The CDR3 bases are TGCAGTGCTAGAGAGCCCCCACCCACCTTC. Its protein is CSAREPPPTF.

This clonotype was seen many times. V is TRBV20-1 and J is TRBJ1-4; D is undetermined. The CDR3 runs to 13 residues. Looked up from germline, CDR1 is DFQATT and CDR2 is SNEGSKA (reference sequence). Trimming took 4 bases from V and 0 from J, leaving 6 bases between them. The DNA of the CDR3 is TGCAGTGCTATCACCACAACTAATGAAAAACTGTTTTTT. Protein: CSAITTTNEKLFF.

V gene TRBV20-1 combines with J gene TRBJ2-1, with 8 bases identical to TRBD2. Germline CDR1 DFQATT, CDR2 SNEGSKA (reference sequence). V gave up 3 bases and J gave up 8 bases; unmatched junction bases: 6. This CDR3 is built from 13 residues. CDR3 in DNA: TGCAGTGCTAGCGGGAGGGCCCGCTATGAGCAGTTCTTC. This encodes CSASGRARYEQFF.

This clonotype was seen at least ten times. The chain employs TRBV10-2 and TRBJ2-1; D unclear. V was trimmed by 3 bases and J by 8 bases, leaving 5 bases between them. This CDR3 has 11 residues. Germline V gene sequence: CDR1 WSHSY, CDR2 SAAADI. The CDR3, as DNA: TGCGCCAGCAGTGATGTCCATGAGCAGTTCTTC. Translation gives CASSDVHEQFF.

This clonotype occurred a few times. The V call is TRBV7-8, the J call TRBJ2-1; D is undetermined. CDR1 is SGHVS, CDR2 FQNEAQ, per germline. The CDR3 spans 16 residues. The germline V and J ends were trimmed by 1 base and 5 bases, with 15 bases remaining between them. CDR3 bases: TGTGCCAGCAGCTTAGAACTCCTAGTCGCTGACAATGAGCAGTTCTTC. As protein: CASSLELLVADNEQFF.

This clonotype was counted a few times. The rearrangement links TRBV24-1 to TRBJ2-3, with 13 bases lining up with TRBD2. V gave up 1 base and J gave up 3 bases; unmatched junction bases: 3. This CDR3 contains 17 residues. Germline values: CDR1 KGHDR, CDR2 SFDVKD. The CDR3 DNA sequence: TGTGCCACCAGTGATTTACCGGGACTAGCGGGAACAGATACGCAGTATTTT. This translates into CATSDLPGLAGTDTQYF.

This clonotype was seen only a few times. The J gene is TRBJ2-2, the V gene TRBV4-3; tentative D call: TRBD1 (6 bases). The V end was cut by 1 base, the J end by 2 bases, with 14 bases between. There are 17 residues in the CDR3. Germline V gene lookup returns CDR1 LGHNA and CDR2 YSLEER. CDR3 loop: CASSQGVTGVNTGELFF. CDR3 coding DNA: TGCGCCAGCAGCCAAGGCGTGACAGGAGTTAACACCGGGGAGCTGTTTTTT.

The chain has TRBV11-2 and TRBJ2-1; perhaps TRBD2 as D (5 bases). The germline gives CDR1 SGHAT, CDR2 FQNNGV. V was cut by 0 bases and J by 10 bases, with 16 bases left in between. CDR3 length: 15 amino acids. The CDR3 bases are TGTGCCAGCAGCTTAGAAAGGACCCGGGGAAGCGAGCAGTTCTTC. Its translation: CASSLERTRGSEQFF.

The chain links TRBV7-9 to TRBJ2-5; D ambiguous. V was trimmed by 3 bases and J by 7 bases, leaving 24 bases between them. Germline V gene sequence: CDR1 SEHNR, CDR2 FQNEAQ (reference sequence). The CDR3 has 17 amino acids. The CDR3 protein is CASSFSSDRPTEGTQYF. The CDR3 bases are TGTGCCAGCAGCTTCAGTTCGGACCGACCCACCGAAGGGACCCAGTACTTC.

This clonotype was seen a few times. This sequence joins TRBV4-2 and TRBJ1-2, with D perhaps matching TRBD1 (6 bases). The ends were cut back, 0 bases at V and 1 base at J, with 12 bases in the middle. The CDR3 contains 16 residues. Germline V CDR1 and CDR2: LGHNA, YNFKEQ. The CDR3 DNA follows: TGTGCCAGCAGCCAAGATACAGGGAGGAATAACTATGGCTACACCTTC. Its translation is CASSQDTGRNNYGYTF.

V gene TRBV6-1 combines with J gene TRBJ2-5; the match to TRBD1 covers 9 bases. With V trimmed by 4 bases and J by 4 bases, 1 base remained unmatched. Germline V gives CDR1 MNHNS, CDR2 SASEGT. The CDR3 has 13 amino acids. CDR3 loop: CASSGGQGETQYF. The CDR3 coding sequence is TGTGCCAGCAGTGGGGGACAGGGAGAGACCCAGTACTTC.

This clonotype was observed a handful of times. The J gene is TRBJ2-7, the V gene TRBV2; D uncertain. The CDR3 loop spans 11 amino acids. CDR1 SNHLY and CDR2 FYNNEI come from the germline V gene. The germline V and J ends were trimmed by 2 bases and 9 bases, with 8 bases remaining between them. CDR3 protein: CASSEFRGQYF. In nucleotides, the CDR3 is TGTGCCAGCAGTGAATTTCGAGGGCAGTACTTC. The variable domain in full, completed from reference TRBV2 and TRBJ2-7, reads EPEVTQTPSHQVTQMGQEVILRCVPISNHLYFYWYRQILGQKVEFLVSFYNNEISEKSEIFDDQFSVERPDGSNFTLKIRSTKLEDSAMYFCASSEFRGQYFGPGTRLTVT.

CDR3 in amino acids: CASSHGTEKFF. Written as DNA, the CDR3 is TGTGCCAGCAGCCATGGGACAGAGAAGTTCTTC. V usage is TRBV6-2 or TRBV6-3 and J usage is TRBJ2-1; 7 nucleotides match TRBD1. The germline V gene encodes CDR1 MNHEY and CDR2 SVGEGT. V lost 6 bases and J lost 14; bases outside the gene matches: 7. The CDR3 spans 11 residues.

This clonotype was seen only a few times. The J gene is TRBJ2-5, the V gene TRBV20-1; D gene uncertain. This CDR3 contains 13 residues. The germline V gene has CDR1 DFQATT and CDR2 SNEGSKA (reference sequence). Trimming removed 3 bases from V and 0 bases from J, with 8 bases in between. CDR3 nucleotide sequence: TGCAGTGCTAGTTCGCGGTACCAAGAGACCCAGTACTTC. It specifies CSASSRYQETQYF.

This clonotype has more than one count but fewer than ten. The V and J genes are TRBV28 and TRBJ2-7; D gene uncertain. The CDR3 runs 14 residues. The V gene's germline CDR1 is MDHEN and CDR2 SYDVKM. V was shortened by 5 bases and J by 0 bases, with 11 bases between the two germline ends. This chain's CDR3 is CASSTPVSSYEQYF. Here the CDR3 DNA reads TGTGCCAGCAGTACCCCCGTCTCCTCCTACGAGCAGTACTTC.

This rearrangement joins TRBV5-1 to TRBJ2-1, with D unresolved. This CDR3 is built from 16 residues. Germline V gene lookup returns CDR1 SGHRS and CDR2 YFSETQ. V lost 0 bases, J lost 4 bases, and 14 bases lay in between. This chain's CDR3 is CASSLAGSGRYNEQFF. DNA of the CDR3: TGCGCCAGCAGCTTGGCCGGAAGTGGCAGGTACAATGAGCAGTTCTTC.

The chain recombines TRBV5-1 with TRBJ1-4; TRBD1 matches at 8 bases. Germline trimming cut 2 bases from V and 6 bases from J; bases unmatched to any gene: 6. CDR1 and CDR2 (germline): SGHRS, YFSETQ. This CDR3 is built from 15 residues. The CDR3 region is CASSLGQGAHEKLFF. The CDR3 coding sequence is TGCGCCAGCAGCTTAGGGCAGGGGGCTCATGAAAAACTGTTTTTT.

The rearrangement joins TRBV19 to TRBJ1-1, with D perhaps matching TRBD1 (5 bases). The germline gives CDR1 LNHDA, CDR2 SQIVND (reference sequence). The CDR3 is made up of 14 amino acids. The V and J ends lost 6 bases and 0 bases respectively, with 11 bases between them. The CDR3 here is CASRFREMNTEAFF. DNA of the CDR3: TGTGCCAGTAGGTTCAGGGAGATGAACACTGAAGCTTTCTTT.

This clonotype was observed a few times. The rearrangement joins TRBV5-1 to TRBJ2-3; maybe TRBD1 (5 bases). The CDR3 totals 13 residues. V gave up 4 bases and J gave up 3 bases, with 9 bases separating them. Germline lookup yields CDR1 SGHRS and CDR2 YFSETQ. CDR3 in DNA: TGCGCCAGCAGCATCAGACAGACAGATACGCAGTATTTT. This encodes CASSIRQTDTQYF.

The chain is built from TRBV4-1 and TRBJ2-5; D unclear. Trimming removed 0 bases at V and 2 bases at J, with 1 base between. CDR1 is MGHRA and CDR2 is YSYEKL in the germline V gene. This CDR3 spans 12 amino acids. CDR3 bases: TGCGCCAGCAGCCAAGAACAAGAGACCCAGTACTTC. Encoded protein: CASSQEQETQYF.

The chain couples TRBV2 to TRBJ2-3, with D uncertain. CDR1 and CDR2 from the germline V gene are SNHLY and FYNNEI. This CDR3 has 14 residues. Trimming cost V 2 bases and J 6 bases, with 12 bases left between them. CDR3 coding DNA: TGTGCCAGCAGTGAACTACGCAAGGCGGATACGCAGTATTTT. It encodes CASSELRKADTQYF. Supplemented by reference TRBV2 and TRBJ2-3, the full variable domain reads EPEVTQTPSHQVTQMGQEVILRCVPISNHLYFYWYRQILGQKVEFLVSFYNNEISEKSEIFDDQFSVERPDGSNFTLKIRSTKLEDSAMYFCASSELRKADTQYFGPGTRLTVL.

The chain joins TRBV5-1 to TRBJ2-1, with 7 nucleotides matching TRBD2. The length of the CDR3 is 16 residues. The trim removed 0 bases at V and 3 bases at J, leaving 6 bases unmatched. Germline loops: CDR1 SGHRS, CDR2 YFSETQ. DNA of the CDR3: TGCGCCAGCAGCTTGGCTGGCGGGGGTAACTACAATGAGCAGTTCTTC. It specifies CASSLAGGGNYNEQFF.

This clonotype was counted between two and nine times. This sequence joins TRBV10-3 and TRBJ2-1, with TRBD1 matching 7 bases. This CDR3 is built from 17 residues. CDR1 and CDR2 from the germline V gene are ENHRY and SYGVKD. V was pared by 2 bases and J by 5 bases, with 12 bases of the junction left unmatched. The chain's CDR3 is CAISETPGTARDNEQFF. The CDR3 region has the DNA TGTGCCATCAGTGAGACTCCCGGGACAGCAAGAGACAATGAGCAGTTCTTC.

This clonotype came up a few times. The CDR3 reads CSAREVSGVNNEQFF. CDR3 nucleotides: TGCAGTGCTAGAGAGGTATCGGGAGTTAACAATGAGCAGTTCTTC. The genes are TRBV20-1 and TRBJ2-1; TRBD2 is a possible D gene (6 bases). The CDR3 is 15 amino acids. Germline V lookup: CDR1 DFQATT, CDR2 SNEGSKA (reference sequence). The V and J ends lost 0 bases and 5 bases respectively, with 14 bases between them.

The chain employs TRBV6-1 and TRBJ2-1; D unresolved. The CDR3 is 15 residues long. Germline V gives CDR1 MNHNS, CDR2 SASEGT. The germline V and J ends were trimmed by 6 bases and 7 bases, with 19 bases remaining between them. CDR3 region: CASSPPARRKNEQFF. As DNA, the CDR3 is TGTGCCAGCAGCCCCCCAGCCCGTAGGAAGAATGAGCAGTTCTTC.

This clonotype was observed at least ten times. This chain connects TRBV29-1 to TRBJ2-4; D remains unclear. Trimming cost V 6 bases and J 2 bases, with 11 bases left between them. Per the germline V gene, CDR1 is SQVTM and CDR2 is ANQGSEA. The CDR3 spans 13 residues. The CDR3, as DNA: TGCAGCGTCCGTCTTCCGTCCAAAAACATTCAGTACTTC. Protein sequence: CSVRLPSKNIQYF. Looking up the rest from reference TRBV29-1 and TRBJ2-4 gives the full variable domain: SAVISQKPSRDICQRGTSLTIQCQVDSQVTMMFWYRQQPGQSLTLIATANQGSEATYESGFVIDKFPISRPNLTFSTLTVSNMSPEDSSIYLCSVRLPSKNIQYFGAGTRLSVL.

This clonotype was recorded a few times. The chain has TRBV5-1 and TRBJ2-3; D possibly corresponds to TRBD1 (6 bases). CDR3 size: 14 residues. The germline V gene encodes CDR1 SGHRS and CDR2 YFSETQ. V lost 4 bases and J lost 2, with 11 bases in between. This CDR3 reads CASSGGGPTDTQYF. The CDR3 DNA is TGCGCCAGCAGCGGGGGCGGGCCCACAGATACGCAGTATTTT.

The J gene is TRBJ2-1, the V gene TRBV6-1; no definite D call. CDR1 MNHNS and CDR2 SASEGT come from the germline V gene. V was cut by 1 base and J by 0 bases, with 7 bases left in between. The CDR3 loop spans 15 amino acids. The chain's CDR3 is CASSEGAGSYNEQFF. In DNA, the CDR3 is TGTGCCAGCAGTGAAGGGGCAGGCTCCTACAATGAGCAGTTCTTC.